This T cell receptor (beta chain) was sequenced in a study of T cell repertoires in cytomegalovirus infection. Study-wide context: Evidence of both CMV infection and a matching HLA type came from public TCR beta signatures. Study observations and caveats: HLA-C-restricted, CMV-specific TCR beta clonotypes were dominant ex vivo.

TCRdb re-called the reads with MiXCR, one entry per CDR3 protein. The sample shows approximately 750,000 distinct CDR3 sequences, 35% of them seen only once. Trimming cost V 8 bases and J 5 bases, with 15 bases left between them. The CDR3 is 12 residues long. Germline-derived CDR1 and CDR2 are SQVTM and ANQGSEA. With regard to this clonotype: Its specificity is unknown.

The chain carries TRBV29-1 and TRBJ2-5; D may be TRBD2 (6 bases). The specimen sequenced was PBMCs. This sequence originates from a human donor in good health (CMV status not recorded). Some clones in this sample may be carry-over from other donors' samples. For the CDR3, the DNA is TGCAGCTCCTCGGGAGACGGGGAGACCCAGTACTTC. Encoded protein: CSSSGDGETQYF. The whole variable domain, filled in from reference TRBV29-1 and TRBJ2-5, reads SAVISQKPSRDICQRGTSLTIQCQVDSQVTMMFWYRQQPGQSLTLIATANQGSEATYESGFVIDKFPISRPNLTFSTLTVSNMSPEDSSIYLCSSSGDGETQYFGPGTRLLVL.